This T cell receptor beta chain was sequenced in a study of early stage breast cancer tumors. The repertoire was sequenced with immunoSEQ multiplex PCR; TCRdb's copy has only in-frame clones and lacks some. The profile shows some 30,000 clones, 70% to 90% of them singletons. The clonotype comes from a person between 50 and 60 years old with breast cancer. The sequenced sample consisted of blood.

The CDR3 loop is CATLQTWQGRTEAFF. The CDR3 DNA reads as TGTGCCACTCTTCAGACCTGGCAGGGGAGAACTGAAGCTTTCTTT. The V and J genes are TRBV19 and TRBJ1-1; D may be TRBD1 (6 bases). The V end lost 10 bases, the J end lost 5 bases, and 23 bases lay between the germline ends. Germline V gives CDR1 LNHDA, CDR2 SQIVND (reference sequence). There are 15 residues in the CDR3.